This T cell receptor beta chain was sequenced for a study of regulatory T cells in long-lasting Graves disease. Study outcomes and limitations: Persistent disease was characterized by preferential usage of TRBV28, TRBJ1-2 and TRBJ2-5.

As to time point: persistent/refractory GD, antithyroid drugs over 5 years with positive TRAb. PBMC RNA served as the TCR library source. This clonotype was picked up a small number of times. The antigen is unknown. The CDR3 is made up of 17 amino acids. Trimming took 1 base from V and 0 from J, leaving 17 bases between them. Per the germline V gene, CDR1 is SGDLS and CDR2 is YYNGEE. With iRepertoire HTBI primers and Arm-PCR of CDR3 regions, TCR beta libraries were built. A single record per CDR3 protein comes from TCRdb applying MiXCR to the multiplex PCR reads. Seen here are some 450,000 distinct CDR3 sequences, around 24% observed once, and the top ten hold about a quarter.

This clonotype originated in a female donor with Graves disease. The sequencing here drew on peripheral blood mononuclear cells (PBMCs), taken when the disease was refractory, from a patient treated with antithyroid drugs. V gene TRBV9 combines with J gene TRBJ2-7, with D possibly matching TRBD2 (5 bases). CDR3 region: CASSVTITRKSSYEQYF. The CDR3 DNA is TGTGCCAGCAGCGTAACGATTACTAGGAAAAGCTCCTACGAGCAGTACTTC. Drawing the rest from reference TRBV9 and TRBJ2-7, the complete variable domain is DSGVTQTPKHLITATGQRVTLRCSPRSGDLSVYWYQQSLDQGLQFLIQYYNGEERAKGNILERFSAQQFPDLHSELNLSSLELGDSALYFCASSVTITRKSSYEQYFGPGTRLTVT.